The clone carrying this TCR beta chain was seen only once. Its antigen is not identified. Stated treatment: roughly 18 received Ad26.COV2.S at low or high dose, single or two shots; 5 received placebo; per-sample allocation not given. Vaccine and placebo recipients were sampled on day 63 after the first injection. The repertoire was sequenced with immunoSEQ multiplex PCR; TCRdb's copy has only in-frame clones and lacks some. This sample has more than 300,000 clones, with around nine tenths found just once. The data originate from a study of Ad26.COV2.S vaccination and SARS-CoV-2 variants. Across the study: Intramuscularly, Ad26.COV2.S was given either once or twice, 56 days apart.

The germline V and J ends were trimmed by 5 bases and 4 bases, with 11 bases remaining between them. The CDR3 length is 13 residues. The germline V gene has CDR1 MNHEY and CDR2 SVGEGT. Study-level results: Non-spike TCR breadth was similar in vaccine and placebo recipients. From the TCR breadth and depth analyses, total T cell responses may have been underestimated. The study found higher spike-specific TCR breadth in vaccine than placebo recipients.

The sequencing here drew on peripheral blood, taken in a trial of Ad26.COV2.S vaccine versus placebo. This TCR derives from a person between 18 and 65 years old who received the Ad26.COV2.S COVID-19 vaccine or a placebo. The genes are TRBV6-2 or TRBV6-3 and TRBJ1-1, with D possibly TRBD1 on 6 matching bases. In nucleotides, the CDR3 is TGTGCCAGCAGTGTACAGGGCGGCACTGAAGCTTTCTTT. It codes for CASSVQGGTEAFF.